The 5 T cell receptor beta chains presented below share a single source sample, sequenced in a study of regulatory T cells in long-lasting Graves disease. According to the study, TCR beta libraries were built with iRepertoire HTBI primers and CDR3-region Arm-PCR. TCRdb redid the calling of the multiplex PCR reads with MiXCR, one entry per CDR3 protein. The sample lists 350,000 to 550,000 distinct CDR3 sequences, approximately 15% occurring once. Indicated time point: newly diagnosed GD, antithyroid drugs for less than 3 months. Construction of the TCR library relied on RNA isolated from PBMCs. Another study also made use of these data, one on T cells in Graves' hyperthyroidism and ophthalmopathy.

The material was peripheral blood mononuclear cells (PBMCs), obtained at new diagnosis, from a patient treated with antithyroid drugs. The receptors come from a woman between 50 and 59 years old with Graves disease.

A few counts support this clonotype. This chain links TRBV6-5 with TRBJ1-2, with 10 bases that match TRBD1. The CDR3 totals 16 residues. The junction had 6 bases not matched to a gene; V was cut back by 0 bases and J by 5 bases. Germline V gene data show CDR1 as MNHEY and CDR2 as SVGAGI. CDR3 sequence reads: CASSYSGTGASYGYTF. For the CDR3, the DNA is TGTGCCAGCAGTTACTCGGGGACAGGGGCCAGTTATGGCTACACCTTC.

This clonotype showed up many times. This chain connects TRBV12-3 or TRBV12-4 to TRBJ2-2; no reliable D call. V shed 8 bases and J shed 0 bases, with 7 bases lying between them. There are 13 residues in the CDR3. CDR3 residues: CASCRANTGELFF. Here the CDR3 DNA reads TGTGCCAGCTGCCGCGCGAACACCGGGGAGCTGTTTTTT.

As concerns this clonotype: Being one base from a much bigger clone, this may be a read error. This chain connects TRBV9 to TRBJ2-5; possibly TRBD2 for D (6 bases). The germline V gene encodes CDR1 SGDLS and CDR2 YYNGEE. The CDR3 contains 15 residues. The DNA of the CDR3 is TGTGCCAACAGCCCCGGGGTTAGCGGACAAGAGACCCAGTACTTC. It yields the protein CANSPGVSGQETQYF.

A word on this clonotype: One end of the junction fails to match germline, which may point to a read error. The chain recombines TRBV18 with TRBJ1-5; no clear D. The CDR3 runs 13 residues. Germline loops: CDR1 KGHSH, CDR2 LQKENI. In DNA, the CDR3 is TGTACCAGCTCACCACGAACCGATCAGCCCCAGCATTTT. Amino acid sequence: CTSSPRTDQPQHF. The full variable domain, completed using reference TRBV18 and TRBJ1-5, is NAGVMQNPRHLVRRRGQEARLRCSPMKGHSHVYWYRQLPEEGLKFMVYLQKENIIDESGMPKERFSAEFPKEGPSILRIQQVVRGDSAAYFCTSSPRTDQPQHFGDGTRLSIL.

Ten or more counts support this clonotype. The V gene is TRBV6-5, the J gene TRBJ1-1, with 7 bases lining up with TRBD1. V shed 0 bases, J shed 5 bases, and the junction held 12 bases outside the gene matches. Germline V lookup: CDR1 MNHEY, CDR2 SVGAGI. CDR3 length: 17 residues. The CDR3 region has the DNA TGTGCCAGCAGTTACTCTCCCCGACCAGGGGGGGTGACTGAAGCTTTCTTT. This sequence encodes CASSYSPRPGGVTEAFF.